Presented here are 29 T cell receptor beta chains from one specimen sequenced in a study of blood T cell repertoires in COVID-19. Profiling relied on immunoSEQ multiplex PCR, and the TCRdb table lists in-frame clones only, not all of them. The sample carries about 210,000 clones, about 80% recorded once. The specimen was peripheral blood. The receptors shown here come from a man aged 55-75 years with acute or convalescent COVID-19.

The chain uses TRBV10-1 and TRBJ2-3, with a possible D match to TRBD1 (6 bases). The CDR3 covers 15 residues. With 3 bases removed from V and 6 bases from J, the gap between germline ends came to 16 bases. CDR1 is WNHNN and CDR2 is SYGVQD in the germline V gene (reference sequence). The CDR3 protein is CASSDDARGFDTQYF. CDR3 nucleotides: TGCGCCAGCAGTGATGATGCTAGGGGGTTCGATACGCAGTATTTT.

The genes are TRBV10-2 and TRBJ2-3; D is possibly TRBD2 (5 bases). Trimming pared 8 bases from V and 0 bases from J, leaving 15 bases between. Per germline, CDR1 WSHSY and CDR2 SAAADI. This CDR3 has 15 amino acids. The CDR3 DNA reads TGCGCCAGCCGGGGAGCTCGTAGTAGCACAGATACGCAGTATTTT. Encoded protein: CASRGARSSTDTQYF.

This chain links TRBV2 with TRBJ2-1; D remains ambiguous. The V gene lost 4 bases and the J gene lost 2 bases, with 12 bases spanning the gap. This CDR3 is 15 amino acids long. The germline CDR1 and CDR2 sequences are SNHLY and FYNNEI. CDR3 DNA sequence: TGTGCCAGCAGTGTCTCAGGCTCTCCCTACAATGAGCAGTTCTTC. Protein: CASSVSGSPYNEQFF.

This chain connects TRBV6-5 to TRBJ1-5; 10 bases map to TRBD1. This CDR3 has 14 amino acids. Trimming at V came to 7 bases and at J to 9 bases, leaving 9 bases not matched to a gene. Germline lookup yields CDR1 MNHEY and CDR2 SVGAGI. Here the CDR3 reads CASTPDRGFRPQHF. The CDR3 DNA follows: TGTGCCAGCACCCCGGACAGGGGGTTTCGGCCCCAGCATTTT.

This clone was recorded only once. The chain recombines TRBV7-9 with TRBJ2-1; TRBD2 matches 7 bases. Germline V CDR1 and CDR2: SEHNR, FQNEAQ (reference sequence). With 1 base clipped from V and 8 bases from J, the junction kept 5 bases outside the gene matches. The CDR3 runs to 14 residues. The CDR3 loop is CASSLGAGEHEQFF. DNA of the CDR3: TGTGCCAGCAGCTTAGGTGCGGGAGAGCATGAGCAGTTCTTC.

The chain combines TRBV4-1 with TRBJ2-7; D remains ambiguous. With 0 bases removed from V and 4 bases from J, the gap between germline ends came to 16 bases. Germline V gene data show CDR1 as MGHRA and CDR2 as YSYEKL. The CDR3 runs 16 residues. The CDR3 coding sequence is TGCGCCAGCAGCCAAGAATTCTCATCGGTGGTTTACGAGCAGTACTTC. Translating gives CASSQEFSSVVYEQYF.

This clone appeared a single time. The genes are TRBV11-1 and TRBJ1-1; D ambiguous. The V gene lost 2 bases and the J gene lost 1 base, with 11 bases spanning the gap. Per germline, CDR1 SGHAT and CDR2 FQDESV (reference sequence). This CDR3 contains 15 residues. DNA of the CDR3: TGTGCCAGCAGCTTAACTGAGTCGTCGAACACTGAAGCTTTCTTT. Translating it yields CASSLTESSNTEAFF.

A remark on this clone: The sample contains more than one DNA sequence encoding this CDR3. Here the CDR3 reads CSATDREKLFF. Written as DNA, the CDR3 is TGCAGTGCGACGGACAGGGAAAAACTGTTTTTT. The rearrangement uses TRBV20-1 and TRBJ1-4, with TRBD1 matching 7 bases. The germline gives CDR1 DFQATT, CDR2 SNEGSKA (reference sequence). The CDR3 covers 11 residues. V shed 6 bases, J shed 8 bases, and the junction held 3 bases outside the gene matches.

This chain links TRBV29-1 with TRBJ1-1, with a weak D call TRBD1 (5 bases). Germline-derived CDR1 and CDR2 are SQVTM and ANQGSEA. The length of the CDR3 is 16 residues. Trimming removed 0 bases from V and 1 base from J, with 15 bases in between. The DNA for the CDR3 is TGCAGCGTTGAAGACAGACAGTCCCCGGGGAACACTGAAGCTTTCTTT. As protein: CSVEDRQSPGNTEAFF.

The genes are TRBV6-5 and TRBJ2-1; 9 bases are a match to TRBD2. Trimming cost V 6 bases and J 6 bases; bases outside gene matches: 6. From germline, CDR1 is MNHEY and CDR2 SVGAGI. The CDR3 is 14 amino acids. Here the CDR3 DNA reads TGTGCCAGCAGCTGGACTAGCGAGGGCAATGAGCAGTTCTTC. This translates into CASSWTSEGNEQFF.

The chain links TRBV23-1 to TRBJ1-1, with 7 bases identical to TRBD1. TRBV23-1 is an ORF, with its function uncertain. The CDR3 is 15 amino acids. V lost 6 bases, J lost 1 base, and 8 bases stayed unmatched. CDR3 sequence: CASRSTGQANTEAFF. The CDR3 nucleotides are TGCGCCAGCAGAAGCACCGGACAGGCGAACACTGAAGCTTTCTTT.

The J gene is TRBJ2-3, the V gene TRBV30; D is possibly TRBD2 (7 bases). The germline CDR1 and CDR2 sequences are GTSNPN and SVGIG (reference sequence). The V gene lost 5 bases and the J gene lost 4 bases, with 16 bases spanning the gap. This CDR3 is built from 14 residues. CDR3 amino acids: CAWGQRGGPDTQYF. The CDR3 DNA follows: TGTGCCTGGGGCCAAAGGGGGGGCCCAGATACGCAGTATTTT. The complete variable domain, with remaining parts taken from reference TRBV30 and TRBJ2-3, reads SQTIHQWPATLVQPVGSPLSLECTVEGTSNPNLYWYRQAAGRGLQLLFYSVGIGQISSEVPQNLSASRPQDRQFILSSKKLLLSDSGFYLCAWGQRGGPDTQYFGPGTRLTVL.

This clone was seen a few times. The DNA for the CDR3 is TGTGCCAGCAGCTCCGGGTGGGCTAGCGGGAGGGCCGGGTTGACAGATACGCAGTATTTT. Its translation: CASSSGWASGRAGLTDTQYF. The chain carries TRBV28 and TRBJ2-3, with TRBD2 identical over 12 bases. This CDR3 is built from 20 residues. The V gene's germline CDR1 is MDHEN and CDR2 SYDVKM. V was pared by 6 bases and J by 3 bases, with 19 bases of the junction left unmatched.

CDR3 amino acids: CASSSGQGDNQPQHF. DNA of the CDR3: TGTGCCAGCAGTTCGGGACAGGGCGACAATCAGCCCCAGCATTTT. The V gene is TRBV6-2 or TRBV6-3, the J gene TRBJ1-5; 9 nucleotides align to TRBD1. Germline lookup yields CDR1 MNHEY and CDR2 SVGEGT. V lost 4 bases and J lost 3; bases outside the gene matches: 4. The CDR3 contains 15 residues.

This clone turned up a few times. The DNA of the CDR3 is TGTGCCAGCAGCACTGGAGGGGGACAGGGTTTCGAGTCACCCCTCCACTTT. This translates into CASSTGGGQGFESPLHF. This chain links TRBV5-4 with TRBJ1-6, with 9 positions matching TRBD1. Germline CDR1 is SGHNT and CDR2 is YYREEE (reference sequence). This CDR3 has 17 residues. V trimming: 4 bases; J trimming: 10 bases; junction bases outside the gene matches: 15.

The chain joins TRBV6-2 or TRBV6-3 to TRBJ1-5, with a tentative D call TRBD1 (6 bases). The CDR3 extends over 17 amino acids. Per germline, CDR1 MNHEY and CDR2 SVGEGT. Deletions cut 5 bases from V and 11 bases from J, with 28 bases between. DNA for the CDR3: TGTGCCAGCAGTACGCAAATGAGGACAGCCAACCATCATGCCCAGCATTTT. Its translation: CASSTQMRTANHHAQHF.

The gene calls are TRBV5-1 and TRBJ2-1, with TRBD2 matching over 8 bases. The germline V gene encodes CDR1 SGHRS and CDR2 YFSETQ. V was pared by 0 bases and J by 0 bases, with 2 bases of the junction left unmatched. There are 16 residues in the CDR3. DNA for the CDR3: TGCGCCAGCAGCTTGGGACTAGCGAGCTCCTACAATGAGCAGTTCTTC. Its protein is CASSLGLASSYNEQFF.

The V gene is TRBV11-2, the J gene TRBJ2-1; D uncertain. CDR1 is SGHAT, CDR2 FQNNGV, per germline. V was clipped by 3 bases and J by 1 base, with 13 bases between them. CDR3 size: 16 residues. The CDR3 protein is CASSLSGWVSYNEQFF. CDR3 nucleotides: TGTGCCAGCAGCTTGTCAGGCTGGGTTTCCTACAATGAGCAGTTCTTC.

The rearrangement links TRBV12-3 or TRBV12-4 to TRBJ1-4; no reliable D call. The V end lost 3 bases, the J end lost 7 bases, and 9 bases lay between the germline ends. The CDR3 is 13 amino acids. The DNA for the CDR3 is TGTGCCAGCAGTTTCGGGAGAGTTGAAAAACTGTTTTTT. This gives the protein CASSFGRVEKLFF.

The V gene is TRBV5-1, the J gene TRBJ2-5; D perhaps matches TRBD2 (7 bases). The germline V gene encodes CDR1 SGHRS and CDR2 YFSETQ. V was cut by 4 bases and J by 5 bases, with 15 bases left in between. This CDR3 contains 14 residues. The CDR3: CASSTRKGGETQYF. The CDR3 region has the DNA TGCGCCAGCAGCACCCGGAAGGGGGGGGAGACCCAGTACTTC.

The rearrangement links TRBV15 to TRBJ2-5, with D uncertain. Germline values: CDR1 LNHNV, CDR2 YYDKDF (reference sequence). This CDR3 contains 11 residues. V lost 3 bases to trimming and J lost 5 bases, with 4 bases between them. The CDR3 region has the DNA TGTGCCACCAGCAGTGAGGAGACCCAGTACTTC. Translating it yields CATSSEETQYF.

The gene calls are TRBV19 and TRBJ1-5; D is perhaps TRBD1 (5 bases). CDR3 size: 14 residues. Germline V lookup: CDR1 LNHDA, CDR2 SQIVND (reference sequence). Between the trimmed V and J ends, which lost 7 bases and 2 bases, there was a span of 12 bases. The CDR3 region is CASNLQGRNQPQHF. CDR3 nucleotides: TGTGCCAGTAATCTTCAGGGCCGCAATCAGCCCCAGCATTTT.

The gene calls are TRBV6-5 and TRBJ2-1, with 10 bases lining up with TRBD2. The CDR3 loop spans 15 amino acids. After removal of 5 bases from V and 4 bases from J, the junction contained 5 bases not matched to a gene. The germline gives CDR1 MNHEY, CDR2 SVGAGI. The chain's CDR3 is CASSQGAGGYNEQFF. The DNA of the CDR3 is TGTGCCAGCAGTCAGGGAGCGGGGGGGTACAATGAGCAGTTCTTC.

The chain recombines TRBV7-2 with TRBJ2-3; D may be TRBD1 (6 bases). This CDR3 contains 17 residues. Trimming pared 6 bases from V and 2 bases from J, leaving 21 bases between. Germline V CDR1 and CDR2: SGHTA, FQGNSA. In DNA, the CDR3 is TGTGCCAGCAGTGGGGCTTTCTCCAGGGGCGCCACAGATACGCAGTATTTT. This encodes CASSGAFSRGATDTQYF. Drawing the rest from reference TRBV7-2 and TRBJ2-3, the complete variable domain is GAGVSQSPSNKVTEKGKDVELRCDPISGHTALYWYRQSLGQGLEFLIYFQGNSAPDKSGLPSDRFSAERTGGSVSTLTIQRTQQEDSAVYLCASSGAFSRGATDTQYFGPGTRLTVL.

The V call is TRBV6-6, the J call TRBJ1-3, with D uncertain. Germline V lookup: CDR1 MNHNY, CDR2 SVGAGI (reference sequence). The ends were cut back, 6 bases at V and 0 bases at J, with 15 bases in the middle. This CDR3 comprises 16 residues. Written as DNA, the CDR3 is TGTGCCAGCAGCGCAACTATGTTCGTCTCTGGAAACACCATATATTTT. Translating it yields CASSATMFVSGNTIYF.

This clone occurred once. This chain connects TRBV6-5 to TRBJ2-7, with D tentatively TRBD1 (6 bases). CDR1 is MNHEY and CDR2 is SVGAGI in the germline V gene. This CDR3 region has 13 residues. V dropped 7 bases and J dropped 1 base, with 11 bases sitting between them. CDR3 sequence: CASKEGVSYEQYF. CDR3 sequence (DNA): TGTGCCAGCAAAGAGGGGGTATCCTACGAGCAGTACTTC.

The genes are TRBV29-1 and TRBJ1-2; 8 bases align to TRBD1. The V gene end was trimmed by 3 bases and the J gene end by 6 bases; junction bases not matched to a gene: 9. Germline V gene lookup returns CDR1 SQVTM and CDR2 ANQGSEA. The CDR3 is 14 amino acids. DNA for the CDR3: TGCAGCGTTGAGATACAGGACAGGGTAAATGGCTACACCTTC. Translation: CSVEIQDRVNGYTF.

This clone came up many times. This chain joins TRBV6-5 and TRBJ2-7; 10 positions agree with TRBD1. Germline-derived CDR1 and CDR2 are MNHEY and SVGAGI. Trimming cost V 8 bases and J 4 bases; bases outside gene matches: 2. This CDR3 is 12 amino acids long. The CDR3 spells CASQDRGYEQYF. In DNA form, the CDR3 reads TGTGCCAGCCAGGACAGGGGGTACGAGCAGTACTTC.

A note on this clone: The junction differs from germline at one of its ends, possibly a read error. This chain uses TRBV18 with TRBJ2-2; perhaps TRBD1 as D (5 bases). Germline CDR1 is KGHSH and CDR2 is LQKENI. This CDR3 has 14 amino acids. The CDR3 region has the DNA TGTGTCAGCTCATCTCTTCAGGGTACCGGGGAGCTGTTTTTT. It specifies CVSSSLQGTGELFF.